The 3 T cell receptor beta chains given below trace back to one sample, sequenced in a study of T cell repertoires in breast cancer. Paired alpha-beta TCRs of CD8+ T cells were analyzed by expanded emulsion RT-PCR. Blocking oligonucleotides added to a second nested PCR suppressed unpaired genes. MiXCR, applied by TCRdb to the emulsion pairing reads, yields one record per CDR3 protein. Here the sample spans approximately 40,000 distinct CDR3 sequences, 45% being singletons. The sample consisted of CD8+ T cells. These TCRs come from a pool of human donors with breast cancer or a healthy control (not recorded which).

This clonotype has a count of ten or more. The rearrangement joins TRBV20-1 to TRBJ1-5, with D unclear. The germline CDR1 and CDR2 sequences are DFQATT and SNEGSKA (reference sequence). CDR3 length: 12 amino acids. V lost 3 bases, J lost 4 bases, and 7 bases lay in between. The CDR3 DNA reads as TGCAGTGCTAGTGGAGGGAATCAGCCCCAGCATTTT. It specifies CSASGGNQPQHF.

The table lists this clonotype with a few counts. This chain's CDR3 is CASSLQGATDTQYF. The CDR3 DNA reads as TGTGCCAGCAGTCTACAGGGGGCCACAGATACGCAGTATTTT. The V gene is TRBV2, the J gene TRBJ2-3; 9 bases are shared with TRBD1. The CDR3 is made up of 14 amino acids. Germline CDR1 is SNHLY and CDR2 is FYNNEI. V lost 5 bases and J lost 2; bases outside the gene matches: 2.

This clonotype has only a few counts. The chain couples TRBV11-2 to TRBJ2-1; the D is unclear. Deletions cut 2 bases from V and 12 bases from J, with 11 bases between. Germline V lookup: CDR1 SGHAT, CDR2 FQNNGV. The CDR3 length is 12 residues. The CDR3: CASSLNPEVQFF. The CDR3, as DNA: TGTGCCAGCAGCTTAAACCCAGAGGTGCAGTTCTTC.